This record covers a single T cell receptor beta chain. The target antigen is unknown. The sample comes from a study of T cell repertoires in cytomegalovirus infection. Whole-study context: An indication of both CMV infection and matching HLA type came from public TCR beta signatures.

This CDR3 region has 16 residues. V was pared by 5 bases and J by 6 bases, with 6 bases of the junction left unmatched. CDR1 and CDR2 (germline): DFQATT, SNEGSKA (reference sequence). TCRdb processed the reads anew with MiXCR; each CDR3 protein has one entry. The sample records around 740,000 distinct CDR3 sequences, about 40% being singletons. Findings of the study overall: Ex vivo responses were dominated by HLA-C-restricted CMV-specific TCR beta clonotypes. The cumulative frequency of public TCR beta families identified carriers of CMV plus the relevant HLA.

The receptor was isolated from a human donor in good health (CMV status not recorded). Some clones in this sample may be carry-over from other donors' samples. The chain is built from TRBV20-1 and TRBJ2-2; 16 bases fit TRBD2. Material: PBMCs. CDR3 loop: CSASGLAGGGSGELFF. CDR3 coding DNA: TGCAGTGCTTCGGGACTAGCGGGAGGGGGGTCCGGGGAGCTGTTTTTT.